Following are 2 T cell receptor beta chains from one sample sequenced in a study of blood T cell repertoires in COVID-19. TCRdb's copy holds only in-frame clones and misses some; the assay was immunoSEQ multiplex PCR. The table lists 130,000 to 150,000 clones, roughly 81% of them singletons. Sequenced material: peripheral blood. These TCRs come from a human donor with acute or convalescent COVID-19. The donor label of this sample is uncertain.

The chain employs TRBV2 and TRBJ2-7; D possibly corresponds to TRBD1 (6 bases). The CDR3 spans 13 residues. Per the germline V gene, CDR1 is SNHLY and CDR2 is FYNNEI. Deletions cut 6 bases from V and 5 bases from J, with 14 bases between. CDR3 sequence (DNA): TGTGCCAGCAGATCCGGGACATTTGACGAGCAGTACGTC. Translating gives CASRSGTFDEQYV.

This chain links TRBV3-1 (or the pseudogene TRBV3-2) with TRBJ2-2; 9 nucleotides agree with TRBD2. The J segment lost 6 bases and the V segment lost 1 base, leaving 18 bases of the junction unmatched. Looked up from germline, CDR1 is LGHDT and CDR2 is YNNKEL (reference sequence). CDR3 length equals 20 residues. The CDR3, as DNA: TGTGCCAGCAGCCAAGTCCGTGTCGCGGGGGGGCCCCGAGGTCCCGGGGAGCTGTTTTTT. It specifies CASSQVRVAGGPRGPGELFF.